The 21 T cell receptor beta chains below come from one sample, sequenced in a study of blood T cell repertoires in COVID-19 (dated by TCRdb to about 2020). The library was obtained by the immunoSEQ multiplex PCR assay. The source is immuneACCESS, and TCRdb retained only in-frame sequences with V and J called. Part of the clones is not carried over; for the studies checked, unresolved V genes explain less than half of this, and the remainder is unexplained. The sample has about 220,000 clones on record, roughly four fifths of them singletons. Of the sample, 2% to 2.5% is held by the ten largest clones. Sequences were obtained from peripheral blood. The receptor source for this set is a woman aged 60-70 years with acute or convalescent COVID-19.

This chain uses TRBV5-5 with TRBJ1-3, with unresolved D. The CDR3 totals 14 residues. Germline loops: CDR1 SGHKS, CDR2 YYEKEE (reference sequence). Trimming removed 3 bases from V and 1 base from J, with 8 bases in between. Here the CDR3 reads CASSSQLSGNTIYF. DNA of the CDR3: TGTGCCAGCAGCTCACAGCTTTCTGGAAACACCATATATTTT.

This chain connects TRBV19 to TRBJ1-4, with D possibly TRBD1 on 6 matching bases. The CDR3 runs 15 residues. Per the germline V gene, CDR1 is LNHDA and CDR2 is SQIVND (reference sequence). Trimming removed 4 bases from V and 6 bases from J, with 15 bases in between. CDR3 bases: TGTGCCAGTAGTACTCGGCGAGGGGGATATGAAAAACTGTTTTTT. Its protein is CASSTRRGGYEKLFF. Full variable domain (rest looked up from reference TRBV19 and TRBJ1-4): DGGITQSPKYLFRKEGQNVTLSCEQNLNHDAMYWYRQDPGQGLRLIYYSQIVNDFQKGDIAEGYSVSREKKESFPLTVTSAQKNPTAFYLCASSTRRGGYEKLFFGSGTQLSVL.

The rearrangement uses TRBV29-1 and TRBJ1-1, with D possibly being TRBD1 (5 bases). Trimming left V 4 bases short and J 5 bases short, with 11 bases between. CDR1 is SQVTM, CDR2 ANQGSEA, per germline. The CDR3 sequence is 12 residues long. CDR3 nucleotides: TGCAGCGTTGCGCAGGGTGGGACTGAAGCTTTCTTT. Translating gives CSVAQGGTEAFF.

CDR3 bases: TGTGCCAGCAGCTTGCGGGGTCTTTATGGCTACACCTTC. It is translated as CASSLRGLYGYTF. V and J are TRBV5-4 and TRBJ1-2; no clear D. CDR3 length: 13 residues. Trimming removed 1 base at V and 5 bases at J, with 9 bases between. Germline CDR1 and CDR2: SGHNT and YYREEE (reference sequence).

V usage is TRBV29-1 and J usage is TRBJ1-1; 11 nucleotides match TRBD1. CDR1 and CDR2 (germline): SQVTM, ANQGSEA. The V and J ends lost 4 bases and 2 bases, in that order; junction bases with no gene match: 6. CDR3 length equals 15 residues. In DNA form, the CDR3 reads TGCAGCGTTGTGCTCGGGACAGGGGGTAACACTGAAGCTTTCTTT. It yields the protein CSVVLGTGGNTEAFF.

The gene calls are TRBV5-1 and TRBJ1-2, with D maybe TRBD1 (6 bases). CDR1 SGHRS and CDR2 YFSETQ come from the germline V gene. The CDR3 contains 17 residues. Trimming took off 0 bases at V and 2 bases at J, with 17 bases between the two ends. CDR3 nucleotides: TGCGCCAGCAGCTTGGTTGGGGGCGCGGGGGAGAACTATGGCTACACCTTC. This encodes CASSLVGGAGENYGYTF.

The chain links TRBV12-3 or TRBV12-4 to TRBJ1-5; D unclear. Trimming removed 3 bases at V and 4 bases at J, with 7 bases between. The CDR3 runs 13 residues. The CDR3 protein is CASSFEWNQPQHF. The CDR3, as DNA: TGTGCCAGCAGTTTTGAGTGGAATCAGCCCCAGCATTTT.

This clone has only a few counts. This chain connects TRBV5-4 to TRBJ1-3, with D unresolved. The V gene's germline CDR1 is SGHNT and CDR2 YYREEE (reference sequence). Trimming stripped 4 bases from V and 3 bases from J, with 11 bases between. The CDR3 totals 14 residues. This CDR3 reads CASSAEGGGNTIYF. CDR3 nucleotide sequence: TGTGCCAGCAGCGCAGAGGGAGGTGGAAACACCATATATTTT.

This chain joins TRBV2 and TRBJ1-2; 10 bases agree with TRBD1. The germline gives CDR1 SNHLY, CDR2 FYNNEI. The CDR3 loop spans 17 amino acids. Unmatched junction bases numbered 12, after V lost 6 bases and J lost 2 bases. In DNA, the CDR3 is TGTGCCAGCAGGGACAGGGGGAAACCTAGCTTAAACTATGGCTACACCTTC. Translating it yields CASRDRGKPSLNYGYTF. Full variable domain (rest looked up from reference TRBV2 and TRBJ1-2): EPEVTQTPSHQVTQMGQEVILRCVPISNHLYFYWYRQILGQKVEFLVSFYNNEISEKSEIFDDQFSVERPDGSNFTLKIRSTKLEDSAMYFCASRDRGKPSLNYGYTFGSGTRLTVV.

The chain combines TRBV7-2 with TRBJ2-1, with TRBD2 matching 9 bases. This CDR3 contains 14 residues. V lost 4 bases, J lost 4 bases, and 2 bases stayed unmatched. Germline V CDR1 and CDR2: SGHTA, FQGNSA. CDR3 sequence reads: CASSSTSGYNEQFF. Here the CDR3 DNA reads TGTGCCAGCAGCTCGACTAGCGGTTACAATGAGCAGTTCTTC.

The gene calls are TRBV6-6 and TRBJ2-7; D is unclear. Per germline, CDR1 MNHNY and CDR2 SVGAGI (reference sequence). Trimming shortened V by 6 bases and J by 2 bases, and 11 bases separated the two germline ends. CDR3 size: 13 residues. CDR3 amino acids: CASRPLATYEQYF. DNA for the CDR3: TGTGCCAGCAGGCCTCTGGCCACCTACGAGCAGTACTTC.

The chain carries TRBV10-3 and TRBJ2-1; 13 positions match TRBD2. The CDR3 extends over 15 amino acids. Germline loops: CDR1 ENHRY, CDR2 SYGVKD. Trimming cost V 6 bases and J 7 bases; bases outside gene matches: 6. CDR3 protein: CAIRTGTSGMNEQFF. In nucleotides, the CDR3 is TGTGCCATCAGGACCGGGACTAGCGGGATGAATGAGCAGTTCTTC.

This clone appeared once. The chain recombines TRBV5-1 with TRBJ1-1; no reliable D call. V lost 4 bases to trimming and J lost 4 bases, with 11 bases between them. The CDR3 totals 13 residues. CDR1 is SGHRS, CDR2 YFSETQ, per germline. This CDR3 reads CASSHDRGTEAFF. In nucleotides, the CDR3 is TGCGCCAGCAGCCATGACCGGGGCACTGAAGCTTTCTTT. The whole variable domain, filled in from reference TRBV5-1 and TRBJ1-1, reads KAGVTQTPRYLIKTRGQQVTLSCSPISGHRSVSWYQQTPGQGLQFLFEYFSETQRNKGNFPGRFSGRQFSNSRSEMNVSTLELGDSALYLCASSHDRGTEAFFGQGTRLTVV.

The chain carries TRBV5-4 and TRBJ1-2; 7 bases fit TRBD1. Looked up from germline, CDR1 is SGHNT and CDR2 is YYREEE (reference sequence). The trim removed 4 bases at V and 7 bases at J, leaving 7 bases unmatched. This CDR3 region has 13 residues. The CDR3 DNA reads as TGTGCCAGCAGCCTCGACAGGGCCGCTGGCTACACCTTC. Protein: CASSLDRAAGYTF.

The chain has TRBV6-1 and TRBJ1-2, with 10 bases aligning to TRBD1. V gave up 1 base and J gave up 5 bases; unmatched junction bases: 7. Germline assignment: CDR1 MNHNS and CDR2 SASEGT. This CDR3 has 16 amino acids. The CDR3 spells CASSEVEGQGVYGYTF. CDR3 in DNA: TGTGCCAGCAGTGAAGTGGAAGGACAGGGGGTGTATGGCTACACCTTC.

The chain joins TRBV11-2 to TRBJ2-2; a weak D match, TRBD2 (6 bases). V was trimmed by 4 bases and J by 1 base, leaving 13 bases between them. This CDR3 has 16 amino acids. Germline CDR1 is SGHAT and CDR2 is FQNNGV. The CDR3 region has the DNA TGTGCCAGCAGCTCAGAGCCCGGGGGGAACACCGGGGAGCTGTTTTTT. Its protein product is CASSSEPGGNTGELFF. The entire variable domain, with the rest obtained from reference TRBV11-2 and TRBJ2-2, is as follows: EAGVAQSPRYKIIEKRQSVAFWCNPISGHATLYWYQQILGQGPKLLIQFQNNGVVDDSQLPKDRFSAERLKGVDSTLKIQPAKLEDSAVYLCASSSEPGGNTGELFFGEGSRLTVL.

The rearrangement links TRBV7-9 to TRBJ2-1, with 7 positions matching TRBD1. In germline, CDR1 is SEHNR, CDR2 FQNEAQ (reference sequence). The CDR3 length is 15 residues. V dropped 5 bases and J dropped 1; count of bases not matched to a gene: 5. The CDR3, as DNA: TGTGCCAGCAGCCCTCTGGGACAGTCCTACAATGAGCAGTTCTTC. Its translation: CASSPLGQSYNEQFF.

Notes on this clone: Other DNA variants within this sample encode the same CDR3. The CDR3: CASSSWGGYGYTF. CDR3 bases: TGTGCCAGCAGCTCCTGGGGAGGCTATGGCTACACCTTC. The gene calls are TRBV5-6 and TRBJ1-2; D unclear. The CDR3 length is 13 residues. The V end was cut by 3 bases, the J end by 4 bases, with 10 bases between. Germline V gives CDR1 SGHDT, CDR2 YYEEEE. Drawing the rest from reference TRBV5-6 and TRBJ1-2, the complete variable domain is DAGVTQSPTHLIKTRGQQVTLRCSPKSGHDTVSWYQQALGQGPQFIFQYYEEEERQRGNFPDRFSGHQFPNYSSELNVNALLLGDSALYLCASSSWGGYGYTFGSGTRLTVV.

The chain joins TRBV28 to TRBJ1-6; tentatively, D is TRBD1 (6 bases). The germline gives CDR1 MDHEN, CDR2 SYDVKM. The CDR3 has 15 amino acids. The V end was cut by 4 bases, the J end by 7 bases, with 14 bases between. This CDR3 reads CASSSTGKGNSPLHF. The CDR3 DNA reads as TGTGCCAGCAGTTCTACAGGGAAGGGGAATTCACCCCTCCACTTT.

The chain links TRBV5-1 to TRBJ2-3; 9 nucleotides agree with TRBD2. The CDR3 loop spans 16 amino acids. Trimming removed 0 bases from V and 2 bases from J; junction bases left unmatched: 4. The germline CDR1 and CDR2 sequences are SGHRS and YFSETQ. CDR3 coding DNA: TGCGCCAGCAGCTTGGAAGCGGGGGGCCCCACAGATACGCAGTATTTT. Its translation is CASSLEAGGPTDTQYF. Combining the CDR3 with reference TRBV5-1 and TRBJ2-3 gives the whole variable domain KAGVTQTPRYLIKTRGQQVTLSCSPISGHRSVSWYQQTPGQGLQFLFEYFSETQRNKGNFPGRFSGRQFSNSRSEMNVSTLELGDSALYLCASSLEAGGPTDTQYFGPGTRLTVL.

The chain combines TRBV4-2 with TRBJ1-4, with 9 positions matching TRBD1. V lost 1 base, J lost 5 bases, and 2 bases stayed unmatched. In germline, CDR1 is LGHNA, CDR2 YNFKEQ. The CDR3 has 15 amino acids. CDR3 sequence reads: CASSQVGTGNEKLFF. DNA of the CDR3: TGTGCCAGCAGCCAAGTAGGGACAGGGAATGAAAAACTGTTTTTT.